The 14 T cell receptor beta chains reported below all come from one sample, sequenced in a study of blood T cell repertoires in COVID-19. The protocol was immunoSEQ multiplex PCR, while the TCRdb copy is restricted to in-frame clones and leaves out a portion. This table has over 350,000 clones, 80% to 90% appearing once. The sample consisted of peripheral blood. Receptors originate from a woman under 40 with active or convalescent COVID-19.

This clone turned up a few times. The chain uses TRBV3-1 (or the pseudogene TRBV3-2) and TRBJ1-1, with D possibly matching TRBD1 (5 bases). Looked up from germline, CDR1 is LGHDT and CDR2 is YNNKEL (reference sequence). Trimming left V 4 bases short and J 6 bases short, with 15 bases between. The CDR3 loop spans 14 amino acids. In DNA form, the CDR3 reads TGTGCCAGCAGCCGCGGGGACGGTAGCCCTGAAGCTTTCTTT. The encoded protein is CASSRGDGSPEAFF.

V gene TRBV2 combines with J gene TRBJ1-1; tentative D call: TRBD1 (6 bases). The CDR3 is 15 residues long. The V end was cut by 4 bases, the J end by 2 bases, with 14 bases between. The germline CDR1 and CDR2 sequences are SNHLY and FYNNEI. The chain's CDR3 is CASSGDRLINTEAFF. In nucleotides, the CDR3 is TGTGCCAGCAGTGGCGACAGGTTGATCAACACTGAAGCTTTCTTT.

J is TRBJ2-1 and V is TRBV6-6, with 12 nucleotides matching TRBD2. The CDR3 loop spans 16 amino acids. V gave up 5 bases and J gave up 6 bases; unmatched junction bases: 8. Germline values: CDR1 MNHNY, CDR2 SVGAGI (reference sequence). The CDR3 DNA reads as TGTGCCAGCAGTAAACGGACTAGCGGGACGCTCAATGAGCAGTTCTTC. This encodes CASSKRTSGTLNEQFF.

The rearrangement joins TRBV7-2 to TRBJ1-6; 8 positions match TRBD1. V was clipped by 5 bases and J by 12 bases; unmatched bases: 12. The CDR3 is 15 amino acids. Per germline, CDR1 SGHTA and CDR2 FQGNSA. The CDR3 sequence is CASSPGGQAVEPLHF. CDR3 nucleotide sequence: TGTGCCAGCAGCCCAGGGGGACAGGCCGTAGAACCCCTCCACTTT. Looking up the rest from reference TRBV7-2 and TRBJ1-6 gives the full variable domain: GAGVSQSPSNKVTEKGKDVELRCDPISGHTALYWYRQSLGQGLEFLIYFQGNSAPDKSGLPSDRFSAERTGGSVSTLTIQRTQQEDSAVYLCASSPGGQAVEPLHFGNGTRLTVT.

J is TRBJ1-5 and V is TRBV2; no firm D call. Germline V gene lookup returns CDR1 SNHLY and CDR2 FYNNEI. V was cut by 6 bases and J by 6 bases, with 18 bases left in between. The CDR3 runs 15 residues. CDR3 bases: TGTGCCAGCAGCCCCGGAGGCTTGCCCGGTCAGCCCCAGCATTTT. Translating it yields CASSPGGLPGQPQHF.

This clone was seen more than once but under ten times. The chain is built from TRBV6-4 and TRBJ1-6; D ambiguous. From germline, CDR1 is MRHNA and CDR2 SNTAGT. The V and J ends lost 5 bases and 5 bases respectively, with 13 bases between them. CDR3 length: 15 residues. CDR3: CASSLQAADNSPLHF. DNA for the CDR3: TGTGCCAGCAGTCTCCAAGCCGCTGATAATTCACCCCTCCACTTT.

This rearrangement joins TRBV5-6 to TRBJ2-7, with unresolved D. In germline, CDR1 is SGHDT, CDR2 YYEEEE. The CDR3 extends over 16 amino acids. V was pared by 0 bases and J by 0 bases, with 13 bases between. CDR3 protein: CASSLESRRRSYEQYF. DNA for the CDR3: TGTGCCAGCAGCTTGGAAAGTCGCAGGCGCTCCTACGAGCAGTACTTC. The full variable domain, in which reference TRBV5-6 and TRBJ2-7 provide the parts outside the CDR3, is DAGVTQSPTHLIKTRGQQVTLRCSPKSGHDTVSWYQQALGQGPQFIFQYYEEEERQRGNFPDRFSGHQFPNYSSELNVNALLLGDSALYLCASSLESRRRSYEQYFGPGTRLTVT.

The rearrangement joins TRBV29-1 to TRBJ2-3; 14 bases agree with TRBD2. CDR1 and CDR2 from the germline V gene are SQVTM and ANQGSEA. With V trimmed by 6 bases and J by 2 bases, 10 bases remained unmatched. The CDR3 runs to 17 residues. This chain's CDR3 is CSVGGLAGAKDTDTQYF. The CDR3 coding sequence is TGCAGCGTGGGGGGACTAGCGGGGGCCAAAGACACAGATACGCAGTATTTT.

The chain links TRBV9 to TRBJ1-1; D gene ambiguous. The V gene lost 1 base and the J gene lost 1 base, with 14 bases spanning the gap. The CDR3 contains 16 residues. CDR1 SGDLS and CDR2 YYNGEE come from the germline V gene. CDR3 sequence reads: CASSVWADPQNTEAFF. CDR3 sequence (DNA): TGTGCCAGCAGCGTATGGGCAGACCCACAGAACACTGAAGCTTTCTTT.

This clone appeared a few times. The V call is TRBV7-2, the J call TRBJ2-7; D perhaps matches TRBD1 (7 bases). Per germline, CDR1 SGHTA and CDR2 FQGNSA. Trimming took 1 base from V and 0 from J, leaving 13 bases between them. CDR3 length: 16 residues. CDR3 amino acids: CASSLEGQDYSYEQYF. The CDR3 bases are TGTGCCAGCAGCTTAGAAGGACAGGACTACTCCTACGAGCAGTACTTC.

The rearrangement joins TRBV5-1 to TRBJ2-7, with a tentative D call TRBD1 (5 bases). The CDR3 is 15 amino acids. V was pared by 2 bases and J by 1 base, with 13 bases between. Germline V lookup: CDR1 SGHRS, CDR2 YFSETQ. CDR3 protein: CASSLGVSDSYEQYF. The CDR3 DNA follows: TGCGCCAGCAGCTTAGGGGTTTCCGATTCCTACGAGCAGTACTTC.

Comments on this clone: Other DNA sequences in the same sample also yield this CDR3. The chain recombines TRBV5-1 with TRBJ1-4; D might be TRBD1 (5 bases). This CDR3 is 15 amino acids long. Trimming cost V 0 bases and J 2 bases, with 8 bases left between them. Germline CDR1 SGHRS, CDR2 YFSETQ. CDR3 region: CASSLARGTNEKLFF. The CDR3 DNA reads as TGCGCCAGCAGCTTGGCCCGGGGGACTAATGAAAAACTGTTTTTT.

This chain connects TRBV5-1 to TRBJ1-1, with TRBD1 matching 7 bases. The V gene end was trimmed by 3 bases and the J gene end by 0 bases; junction bases not matched to a gene: 11. There are 17 residues in the CDR3. The germline V gene encodes CDR1 SGHRS and CDR2 YFSETQ. Here the CDR3 reads CASSSGDRPYMNTEAFF. CDR3 coding DNA: TGCGCCAGCAGCTCGGGGGACAGACCTTATATGAACACTGAAGCTTTCTTT.

A few counts support this clone. The rearrangement joins TRBV5-1 to TRBJ2-7; possible D gene TRBD2, 6 bases. The CDR3 spans 13 residues. In germline, CDR1 is SGHRS, CDR2 YFSETQ. V was clipped by 4 bases and J by 4 bases, with 12 bases between them. CDR3 region: CASSTTGVYEQYF. As DNA, the CDR3 is TGCGCCAGCAGCACGACGGGGGTGTACGAGCAGTACTTC.